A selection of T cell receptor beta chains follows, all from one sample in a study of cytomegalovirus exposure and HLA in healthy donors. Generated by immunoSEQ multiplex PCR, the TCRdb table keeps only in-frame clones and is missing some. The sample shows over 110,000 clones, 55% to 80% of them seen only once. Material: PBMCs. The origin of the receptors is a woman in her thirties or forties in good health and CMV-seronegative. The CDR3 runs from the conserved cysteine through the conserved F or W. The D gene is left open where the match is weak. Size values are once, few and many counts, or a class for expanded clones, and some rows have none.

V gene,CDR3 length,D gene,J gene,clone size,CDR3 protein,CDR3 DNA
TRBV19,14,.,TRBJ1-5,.,CASSHQPVGQPQHF,TGTGCCAGTAGTCACCAACCCGTCGGTCAGCCCCAGCATTTT
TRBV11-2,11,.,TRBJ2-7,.,CASSPQYEQYF,TGTGCCAGCAGCCCGCAGTACGAGCAGTACTTC
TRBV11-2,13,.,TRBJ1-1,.,CASRLNMNTEAFF,TGTGCCAGCAGGTTAAATATGAACACTGAAGCTTTCTTT
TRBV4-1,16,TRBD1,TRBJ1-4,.,CASSQEDRGQGEKLFF,TGCGCCAGCAGCCAAGAGGACAGGGGGCAGGGTGAAAAACTGTTTTTT
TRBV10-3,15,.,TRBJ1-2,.,CAISESYRQHYGYTF,TGTGCCATCAGTGAGTCGTATAGACAGCACTATGGCTACACCTTC
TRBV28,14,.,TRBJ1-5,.,CASSPRGSNQPQHF,TGTGCCAGCAGTCCGAGGGGGAGCAATCAGCCCCAGCATTTT
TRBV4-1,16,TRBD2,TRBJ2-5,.,CASSLAGGTIQETQYF,TGCGCCAGCAGCCTTGCGGGGGGCACGATCCAAGAGACCCAGTACTTC
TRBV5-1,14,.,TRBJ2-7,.,CASSLRGEAYEQYF,TGCGCCAGCAGCTTGCGCGGGGAGGCCTACGAGCAGTACTTC
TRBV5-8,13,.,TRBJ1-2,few,CASSVRVSWGYTF,TGTGCCAGCAGCGTCAGGGTTTCTTGGGGCTACACCTTC
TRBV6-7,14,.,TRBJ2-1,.,CATKRTPTLDEQFF,TGTGCCACCAAAAGGACTCCTACCTTGGATGAGCAGTTCTTC
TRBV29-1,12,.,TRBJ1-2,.,CSVGGSVGGYTF,TGCAGCGTTGGAGGGTCTGTCGGTGGCTACACCTTC
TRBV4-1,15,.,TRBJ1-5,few,CASSPVGDSNQPQHF,TGCGCCAGCAGCCCCGTCGGGGATAGCAATCAGCCCCAGCATTTT
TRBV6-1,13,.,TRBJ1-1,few,CASRDTGGTEAFF,TGTGCCAGCAGAGACACGGGAGGCACTGAAGCTTTCTTT
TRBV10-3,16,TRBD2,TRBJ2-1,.,CAISVSSGGAGNEQFF,TGTGCCATCAGTGTCTCTAGCGGGGGGGCTGGCAATGAGCAGTTCTTC
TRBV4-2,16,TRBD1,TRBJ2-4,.,CASSQGTGRTKNIQYF,TGTGCCAGCAGCCAAGGGACAGGGAGAACCAAAAACATTCAGTACTTC